These 20 T cell receptor beta chains were sequenced from one sample in a study of T cells after yellow fever vaccination. TCRdb reanalysed the 5' RACE reads using MiXCR and keeps one entry per CDR3 protein. The sample lists approximately 260,000 distinct CDR3 sequences; 10% to 15% were seen once. Sequencing used CD4+ T cells sorted from PBMCs, obtained 45 days after the yellow fever booster vaccination. These receptors were collected from a man aged 30 to 39 who received the YFV17D yellow fever vaccine.

This clonotype was seen only a few times. The chain joins TRBV4-3 to TRBJ1-6; D call uncertain. The germline gives CDR1 LGHNA, CDR2 YSLEER. With 1 base removed from V and 3 bases from J, the gap between germline ends came to 13 bases. The CDR3 runs to 17 residues. The CDR3 DNA is TGCGCCAGCAGCCAAGCCGCCCGGGGAAACTATAATTCACCCCTCCACTTT. It encodes CASSQAARGNYNSPLHF.

This rearrangement joins TRBV6-2 or TRBV6-3 to TRBJ2-7; D not certain. CDR1 is MNHEY and CDR2 is SVGEGT in the germline V gene. The V and J ends lost 7 bases and 3 bases respectively, with 16 bases between them. The CDR3 extends over 14 amino acids. DNA for the CDR3: TGTGCCAGCAAAGCCGACACGCCATTCTACGAGCAGTACTTC. Translating gives CASKADTPFYEQYF.

This clonotype was seen repeatedly, ten times or more. The chain joins TRBV5-1 to TRBJ1-2, with a tentative D call TRBD1 (6 bases). V shed 9 bases and J shed 7 bases, with 22 bases lying between them. Germline V CDR1 and CDR2: SGHRS, YFSETQ. CDR3 length: 14 amino acids. The CDR3 here is CATKMGAGPFGYTF. CDR3 coding DNA: TGCGCCACCAAAATGGGGGCAGGGCCCTTTGGCTACACCTTC.

The chain recombines TRBV7-8 with TRBJ2-5, with D tentatively TRBD1 or TRBD2 (6 bases each). Germline V gene data show CDR1 as SGHVS and CDR2 as FQNEAQ. The V and J ends lost 8 bases and 4 bases respectively, with 17 bases between them. This CDR3 contains 14 residues. CDR3 residues: CASAHKGGRETQYF. The CDR3 DNA is TGTGCCAGCGCCCATAAGGGGGGACGAGAGACCCAGTACTTC.

In the case of this clonotype: Relative to the germline gene, one junction end is altered; a read error may explain this. This rearrangement joins TRBV14 to TRBJ1-1; D is possibly TRBD1 (6 bases). Germline CDR1 SGHDN, CDR2 FVKESK. The CDR3 sequence is 13 residues long. CDR3 DNA: TGTGCCAGCAGTCCTTCGGGGGCAGGCCGACCCCAGTTT. It specifies CASSPSGAGRPQF.

The rearrangement joins TRBV6-4 to TRBJ2-3; no firm D call. Trimming took 2 bases from V and 4 from J, leaving 4 bases between them. CDR3 size: 12 residues. CDR1 and CDR2 (germline): MRHNA, SNTAGT. Written as DNA, the CDR3 is TGTGCCAGCAGTGACCTATCAGATACGCAGTATTTT. Amino acids: CASSDLSDTQYF.

The sample holds a few counts of this clonotype. The rearrangement joins TRBV5-1 to TRBJ2-6; no clear D. The CDR3 totals 13 residues. V was pared by 6 bases and J by 0 bases, with 4 bases between. Germline lookup yields CDR1 SGHRS and CDR2 YFSETQ. Here the CDR3 reads CASTDSGANVLTF. DNA for the CDR3: TGCGCCAGCACCGACTCTGGGGCCAACGTCCTGACTTTC.

This chain joins TRBV15 and TRBJ2-1; D might be TRBD2 (5 bases). Looked up from germline, CDR1 is LNHNV and CDR2 is YYDKDF (reference sequence). The V end was cut by 4 bases, the J end by 7 bases, with 20 bases between. CDR3 length: 16 residues. The CDR3 here is CATSIQRTPGRNEQFF. The DNA of the CDR3 is TGTGCCACCAGCATACAACGGACTCCGGGCCGGAATGAGCAGTTCTTC.

As DNA, the CDR3 is TGCGCCAGCAGCTGGGGACAGGGGGCAGGAGAGACCCAGTACTTC. Amino acids: CASSWGQGAGETQYF. This chain joins TRBV5-1 and TRBJ2-5, with 12 nucleotides matching TRBD1. There are 15 residues in the CDR3. Germline V lookup: CDR1 SGHRS, CDR2 YFSETQ. The trim removed 3 bases at V and 4 bases at J, leaving 4 bases unmatched. The variable domain in full, completed from reference TRBV5-1 and TRBJ2-5, reads KAGVTQTPRYLIKTRGQQVTLSCSPISGHRSVSWYQQTPGQGLQFLFEYFSETQRNKGNFPGRFSGRQFSNSRSEMNVSTLELGDSALYLCASSWGQGAGETQYFGPGTRLLVL.

This clonotype appeared a few times. The chain carries TRBV19 and TRBJ2-6; the D gene is possibly TRBD1 (6 bases). Germline CDR1 is LNHDA and CDR2 is SQIVND (reference sequence). The CDR3 extends over 20 amino acids. V gave up 6 bases and J gave up 0 bases, with 24 bases separating them. The CDR3 loop reads CASRTGAHRAVLSGANVLTF. CDR3 nucleotide sequence: TGTGCCAGTAGGACTGGGGCACACAGGGCCGTACTCTCTGGGGCCAACGTCCTGACTTTC. Using reference TRBV19 and TRBJ2-6 for the parts outside the CDR3, the full variable domain is DGGITQSPKYLFRKEGQNVTLSCEQNLNHDAMYWYRQDPGQGLRLIYYSQIVNDFQKGDIAEGYSVSREKKESFPLTVTSAQKNPTAFYLCASRTGAHRAVLSGANVLTFGAGSRLTVL.

About this clonotype: Possible read error: a much larger clone is one base away. The chain's CDR3 is CAITSGGGRTYGQYF. As DNA, the CDR3 is TGTGCCATCACCTCCGGTGGCGGGAGAACGTACGGGCAGTACTTC. V gene TRBV10-3 combines with J gene TRBJ2-7; 7 positions agree with TRBD2. Germline V gene sequence: CDR1 ENHRY, CDR2 SYGVKD. The length of the CDR3 is 15 residues.

V usage is TRBV9 and J usage is TRBJ2-1; 10 bases are shared with TRBD1. Germline V gene lookup returns CDR1 SGDLS and CDR2 YYNGEE. J was trimmed by 8 bases and V by 3 bases; bases with no gene match: 5. The CDR3 has 14 amino acids. DNA of the CDR3: TGTGCCAGCAGCGACCGGGACAGGGGCGATGAGCAGTTCTTC. This sequence encodes CASSDRDRGDEQFF.

The CDR3 loop reads CSVQEDSYNEQFF. CDR3 bases: TGCAGTGTTCAGGAGGACTCCTACAATGAGCAGTTCTTC. The chain joins TRBV20-1 to TRBJ2-1; possibly TRBD2 for D (5 bases). The CDR3 sequence is 13 residues long. V lost 7 bases to trimming and J lost 0 bases, with 10 bases between them. Germline CDR1 DFQATT, CDR2 SNEGSKA (reference sequence).

This clonotype has a count of ten or more. This CDR3 is CASSPSFGELFF. The CDR3 region has the DNA TGTGCCAGCAGTCCCTCGTTCGGGGAGCTGTTTTTT. J is TRBJ2-2 and V is TRBV6-2 or TRBV6-3; D remains unclear. This CDR3 comprises 12 residues. The germline V gene encodes CDR1 MNHEY and CDR2 SVGEGT. Trimming stripped 5 bases from V and 7 bases from J, with 8 bases between.

The V gene is TRBV1, the J gene TRBJ2-3; TRBD1 reflects the table's D call only, with no check against the DNA. TRBV1 has pseudogene status. CDR3 length: 14 amino acids. DNA of the CDR3: TGCACCAGCAGCCCAACAGGGAAAGCAGATACGCAGTATTTT. Its protein product is CTSSPTGKADTQYF.

This chain joins TRBV3-1 and TRBJ2-1; D is unclear. CDR1 is LGHDT and CDR2 is YNNKEL in the germline V gene (reference sequence). V shed 4 bases and J shed 8 bases, with 9 bases lying between them. The CDR3 runs 12 residues. The CDR3 DNA sequence: TGTGCCAGCAGCCCCTACGGGTATGAGCAGTTCTTC. As protein: CASSPYGYEQFF.

The chain employs TRBV7-2 and TRBJ2-7, with D perhaps being TRBD1 or TRBD2 (5 bases each). The CDR3 runs to 14 residues. Germline V gene data show CDR1 as SGHTA and CDR2 as FQGNSA. V gave up 2 bases and J gave up 2 bases, with 10 bases separating them. This chain's CDR3 is CASSLTGPPYEQYF. CDR3 sequence (DNA): TGTGCCAGCAGCTTAACGGGACCACCCTACGAGCAGTACTTC.

This clonotype showed up many times. The chain combines TRBV4-3 with TRBJ2-4; 10 nucleotides line up with TRBD1. The CDR3 covers 16 residues. Germline trimming cut 0 bases from V and 8 bases from J; bases unmatched to any gene: 7. Per the germline V gene, CDR1 is LGHNA and CDR2 is YSLEER. This chain's CDR3 is CASSQDRRQGAYIQYF. The CDR3 region has the DNA TGCGCCAGCAGCCAAGATCGACGACAGGGGGCATACATTCAGTACTTC.

The rearrangement links TRBV29-1 to TRBJ2-1, with 9 bases identical to TRBD1. Germline V CDR1 and CDR2: SQVTM, ANQGSEA. V lost 7 bases and J lost 7; bases outside the gene matches: 11. This CDR3 has 14 residues. The CDR3 bases are TGCAGCGCGACTACAGGGGGCGCGGGGAATGAGCAGTTCTTC. Amino acid sequence: CSATTGGAGNEQFF.

The V gene is TRBV7-2, the J gene TRBJ2-1; 11 nucleotides match TRBD2. CDR3 length equals 15 residues. CDR1 is SGHTA and CDR2 is FQGNSA in the germline V gene. Germline trimming cut 11 bases from V and 4 bases from J; bases unmatched to any gene: 10. Written as DNA, the CDR3 is TGTGCCTCTACCTTAGCGGGAGGGCCGTACAATGAGCAGTTCTTC. Protein product: CASTLAGGPYNEQFF.